The rows below give T cell receptor beta chains drawn from one sample of a study of OX40 agonist ivuxolimab in advanced cancers. Data came from immunoSEQ multiplex PCR; TCRdb stores just in-frame clones and leaves some out. The sample contains approximately 80,000 clones, about 91% of which appear only once. The starting material was CD4+ or CD8+ T cells sorted from blood, obtained in a trial of the OX40 agonist ivuxolimab. These receptors all come from an adult with an advanced solid tumor such as melanoma, head and neck, liver or kidney cancer. Each CDR3 is given with its conserved first and last residue. The D gene is left open where the match is weak. Not all rows give a size; the values are once, few, many and, for expanded clones, a class.

CASSYDRSEAFF	TGTGCCAGCAGTTACGATCGAAGTGAAGCTTTCTTT	TRBV6-6	TRBJ1-1	NA	NA	12
CSVDETGGTEAFF	TGCAGCGTTGACGAAACAGGGGGCACTGAAGCTTTCTTT	TRBV29-1	TRBJ1-1	TRBD1	NA	13
CASSLQAPGANYGYTF	TGTGCCAGCAGCTTACAGGCTCCGGGAGCTAACTATGGCTACACCTTC	TRBV7-9	TRBJ1-2	NA	NA	16
CASNSGRGTDTQYF	TGCGCCAGTAATAGCGGGAGAGGCACAGATACGCAGTATTTT	TRBV5-1	TRBJ2-3	TRBD2	NA	14
CASSPLTGTGEGLHTDTQYF	TGTGCCAGCTCACCATTGACAGGGACTGGGGAGGGCCTGCACACGGATACGCAGTATTTT	TRBV18	TRBJ2-3	NA	NA	20
CASSLTISPNQPQHF	TGCGCCAGCAGCCTCACCATTTCGCCCAATCAGCCCCAGCATTTT	TRBV4-1	TRBJ1-5	NA	NA	15
CSVEARGQFF	TGCAGCGTTGAAGCACGTGGGCAGTTCTTC	TRBV29-1	TRBJ2-1	NA	NA	10
CASSEYGGVGTEAFF	TGTGCCAGCAGTGAATACGGCGGAGTGGGCACTGAAGCTTTCTTT	TRBV25-1	TRBJ1-1	NA	NA	15
CASSSRPPSHEQYF	TGTGCCAGCAGCTCCCGGCCTCCTTCCCACGAGCAGTACTTC	TRBV7-9	TRBJ2-7	NA	NA	14
CSVEGRDRSTDTQYF	TGCAGCGTTGAAGGGCGGGACAGGAGCACAGATACGCAGTATTTT	TRBV29-1	TRBJ2-3	TRBD1	NA	15
CASSEMGGNQPQHF	TGTGCCAGCAGTGAAATGGGGGGAAATCAGCCCCAGCATTTT	TRBV2	TRBJ1-5	NA	once	14
CSVAVAGDAEQYF	TGCAGCGTTGCGGTAGCGGGAGACGCCGAGCAGTACTTC	TRBV29-1	TRBJ2-7	TRBD2	NA	13
CASSQDNPGQNSYEQYF	TGTGCCAGCAGCCAAGACAATCCGGGACAAAACTCCTACGAGCAGTACTTC	TRBV4-2	TRBJ2-7	NA	NA	17
CATSRGAIPGELFF	TGTGCCACCAGCAGGGGAGCCATACCCGGGGAGCTGTTTTTT	TRBV15	TRBJ2-2	NA	NA	14
CASSLVGQGAFNTEAFF	TGTGCCAGCAGCTTAGTGGGACAGGGGGCGTTCAACACTGAAGCTTTCTTT	TRBV7-6	TRBJ1-1	TRBD1	NA	17
CASSLDRVVNEQFF	TGTGCCAGCAGCTTGGACAGGGTAGTCAATGAGCAGTTCTTC	TRBV5-4	TRBJ2-1	NA	NA	14
CASSQSTSGENTQYF	TGTGCCAGCAGTCAGTCGACTAGTGGTGAAAATACGCAGTATTTT	TRBV6-1	TRBJ2-3	NA	NA	15
CASSLEGLAFKETQYF	TGTGCCAGCAGCTTAGAGGGACTAGCGTTCAAAGAGACCCAGTACTTC	TRBV7-8	TRBJ2-5	TRBD2	NA	16
CASSEALGVYAQYF	TGTGCCAGCAGTGAAGCTTTAGGGGTGTATGCGCAGTATTTT	TRBV2	TRBJ2-3	NA	NA	14
CASSLPSGPTDTQYF	TGTGCCAGTAGCCTTCCTAGCGGACCTACAGATACGCAGTATTTT	TRBV19	TRBJ2-3	TRBD2	NA	15
CASSLDPNQPQHF	TGTGCCAGCAGCTTAGATCCAAATCAGCCCCAGCATTTT	TRBV7-9	TRBJ1-5	NA	NA	13
CASGPAGKLFF	TGTGCCAGCGGGCCCGCGGGAAAACTGTTTTTT	TRBV28	TRBJ1-4	NA	NA	11
CASSLFGWVVMNTEAFF	TGTGCCAGCAGCTTGTTTGGGTGGGTAGTTATGAACACTGAAGCTTTCTTT	TRBV5-6	TRBJ1-1	NA	NA	17
CASSPGAGRSAVYEQYF	TGTGCCAGCAGCCCAGGGGCGGGGCGCTCGGCGGTCTACGAGCAGTACTTC	TRBV14	TRBJ2-7	NA	few	17
CASSVRDSQETQYF	TGCGCCAGCAGCGTCCGGGACAGCCAAGAGACCCAGTACTTC	TRBV5-1	TRBJ2-5	TRBD1	NA	14
CAWGNSLSLSTDTQYF	TGTGCCTGGGGTAATTCATTGTCTTTAAGCACAGATACGCAGTATTTT	TRBV30	TRBJ2-3	NA	NA	16
CSARDQPQHF	TGCAGTGCTAGAGATCAGCCCCAGCATTTT	TRBV20-1	TRBJ1-5	NA	NA	10
CASSEQATNTEAFF	TGTGCCAGCAGTGAACAAGCTACGAACACTGAAGCTTTCTTT	TRBV6-1	TRBJ1-1	NA	NA	14
CASSVKTSGTAKTQYF	TGCGCCAGCAGCGTGAAGACTAGCGGGACAGCCAAGACCCAGTACTTC	TRBV5-1	TRBJ2-5	TRBD2	NA	16
CAISESWEQYF	TGTGCCATCAGTGAGTCATGGGAGCAGTACTTC	TRBV10-3	TRBJ2-7	NA	NA	11
CASSLDPPSGRIQETQYF	TGTGCCAGCAGCTTAGACCCCCCTAGCGGGAGGATTCAAGAGACCCAGTACTTC	TRBV11-2	TRBJ2-5	TRBD2	once	18
CASRDTAHYEQYF	TGTGCCAGCAGGGATACAGCGCACTACGAGCAGTACTTC	TRBV2	TRBJ2-7	NA	NA	13
CASSLDTGTGELFF	TGCGCCAGCAGCTTGGACACCGGGACCGGGGAGCTGTTTTTT	TRBV5-1	TRBJ2-2	NA	NA	14
CASSFGGNTIYF	TGTGCCAGCAGTTTCGGGGGAAACACCATATATTTT	TRBV28	TRBJ1-3	NA	NA	12
CASGVAGGGADTQYF	TGCGCCAGCGGAGTAGCGGGAGGAGGCGCAGATACGCAGTATTTT	TRBV10-1	TRBJ2-3	TRBD2	NA	15
CASSLGTGGAGNTIYF	TGTGCCAGCAGCTTAGGAACGGGGGGCGCCGGAAACACCATATATTTT	TRBV11-2	TRBJ1-3	NA	NA	16
CASSPRLNEQYF	TGTGCCAGCAGCCCGCGACTAAACGAGCAGTACTTC	TRBV11-2	TRBJ2-7	NA	once	12
CASRGHGRGTDTQYF	TGTGCCAGCAGGGGCCACGGGAGAGGGACAGATACGCAGTATTTT	TRBV27	TRBJ2-3	NA	NA	15
CASSAGRGEKLFF	TGTGCCAGCAGTGCGGGGCGCGGAGAAAAACTGTTTTTT	TRBV2	TRBJ1-4	NA	NA	13
CASRAPGTMNTEAFF	TGTGCCAGCAGAGCCCCAGGGACTATGAACACTGAAGCTTTCTTT	TRBV25-1	TRBJ1-1	NA	NA	15
CASSLPRGRTGELFF	TGTGCCAGCAGTTTACCCAGGGGGCGAACCGGGGAGCTGTTTTTT	TRBV28	TRBJ2-2	TRBD1	NA	15
CASTEGPRENTEAFF	TGTGCCAGCACCGAGGGACCCAGGGAGAACACTGAAGCTTTCTTT	TRBV6-1	TRBJ1-1	NA	NA	15
CASSLHVGLARPSSYEQYF	TGTGCCAGCAGTTTACATGTCGGACTAGCCAGACCCAGCTCCTACGAGCAGTACTTC	TRBV27	TRBJ2-7	TRBD2	NA	19
CASSIQGASGNTIYF	TGTGCCAGTAGTATCCAGGGGGCGAGCGGAAACACCATATATTTT	TRBV19	TRBJ1-3	TRBD1	NA	15
CASSRSGRGTDTQYF	TGTGCCAGCAGTAGGTCCGGCCGTGGCACAGATACGCAGTATTTT	TRBV2	TRBJ2-3	NA	NA	15
CASSLALAGPGELFF	TGTGCCAGCAGCTTGGCACTAGCGGGACCCGGGGAGCTGTTTTTT	TRBV5-4	TRBJ2-2	TRBD2	NA	15
CASSLERPSGNTIYF	TGCGCCAGCAGCTTGGAACGGCCCTCTGGAAACACCATATATTTT	TRBV5-1	TRBJ1-3	NA	NA	15
CASSFPSLHF	TGTGCCAGCAGCTTTCCCTCGCTACACTTC	TRBV7-9	TRBJ1-2	NA	NA	10
CASSQDRNTQYF	TGTGCCAGCAGCCAAGATCGAAATACGCAGTATTTT	TRBV4-2	TRBJ2-3	NA	NA	12
CASSPTAARSPTNVLTF	TGTGCCAGCAGCCCCACGGCGGCGCGGAGTCCCACCAACGTCCTGACTTTC	TRBV5-5	TRBJ2-6	NA	NA	17
CASSPQGNTGELFF	TGTGCCAGCTCGCCACAGGGGAACACCGGGGAGCTGTTTTTT	TRBV18	TRBJ2-2	NA	NA	14
CASSIDRVTEAFF	TGTGCCAGCAGCATTGACAGGGTCACTGAAGCTTTCTTT	TRBV7-2	TRBJ1-1	TRBD1	NA	13
CASREGSSQYF	TGTGCCAGCAGGGAAGGGAGTTCCCAGTACTTC	TRBV2	TRBJ2-5	NA	NA	11
CASSQGGAGSDPFF	TGCGCCAGCAGCCAAGGGGGAGCGGGATCGGATCCGTTCTTC	TRBV4-1	TRBJ2-1	TRBD2	NA	14
CASSPRPPQTAYEQYF	TGTGCCAGCTCACCCCGCCCCCCACAGACGGCCTACGAGCAGTACTTC	TRBV18	TRBJ2-7	NA	NA	16
CASSFSPGGEQFF	TGCGCCAGCAGCTTTAGCCCTGGAGGGGAGCAGTTCTTC	TRBV5-1	TRBJ2-1	NA	NA	13
CASSGTSGSGEQYF	TGTGCCAGCAGCGGGACTAGCGGGAGCGGGGAGCAGTACTTC	TRBV11-3	TRBJ2-7	TRBD2	NA	14
CASSTGYTEAFF	TGTGCCAGTAGTACCGGTTACACTGAAGCTTTCTTT	TRBV19	TRBJ1-1	NA	NA	12